A few counts support the clone carrying this TCR beta chain. V shed 0 bases and J 3 bases; nucleotides not matched to a gene: 6. CDR1 and CDR2 (germline): SGHDN, FVKESK. The CDR3 extends over 19 amino acids. Profiling relied on immunoSEQ multiplex PCR, and the TCRdb table lists in-frame clones only, not all of them. The profile shows under 35,000 clones, approximately 90% of them singletons. The record originates from a study of glioma-infiltrating T cells after dendritic cell vaccination. Sequenced here: blood, sampled before dendritic cell vaccination. The source is a human donor with glioblastoma. This sequence joins TRBV14 and TRBJ2-1; 15 bases fit TRBD2. The CDR3: CASSQDPGTSGGRYNEQFF. In nucleotides, the CDR3 is TGTGCCAGCAGCCAAGATCCCGGGACTAGCGGGGGGCGCTACAATGAGCAGTTCTTC.